Reported below is one T cell receptor beta chain. Method: immunoSEQ multiplex PCR; TCRdb's copy keeps in-frame clones and lacks some. The sample has roughly 180,000 clones, roughly 84% seen once. This sample is part of a study of blood T cell repertoires in COVID-19. Across the whole study: Both acute and convalescent COVID-19 samples were obtained from the United States, Italy and Spain. The analysed material was cDNA or gDNA that came from T cells, B-cell-depleted T cells, or PBMCs.

V was pared by 7 bases and J by 8 bases, with 4 bases of the junction left unmatched. CDR3 length equals 12 residues. Looked up from germline, CDR1 is SGHAT and CDR2 is FQDESV (reference sequence). Sequencing was carried out using peripheral blood. The receptor's source is a woman aged 80 or over with active or convalescent COVID-19. This rearrangement joins TRBV11-1 to TRBJ2-1; 8 nucleotides match TRBD2. The CDR3 DNA sequence: TGTGCCAGCACGGGAGGGGCGGATGAGCAGTTCTTC. This sequence encodes CASTGGADEQFF.